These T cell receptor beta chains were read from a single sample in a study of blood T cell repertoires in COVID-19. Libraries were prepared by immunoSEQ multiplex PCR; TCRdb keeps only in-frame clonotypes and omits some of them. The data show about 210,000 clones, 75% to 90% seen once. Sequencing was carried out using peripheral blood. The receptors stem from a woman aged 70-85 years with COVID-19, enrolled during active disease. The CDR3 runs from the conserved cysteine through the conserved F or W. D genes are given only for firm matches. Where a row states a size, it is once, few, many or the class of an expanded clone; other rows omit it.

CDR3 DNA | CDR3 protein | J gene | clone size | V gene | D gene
TGTGCCAGTGCAGGTAAATTTAACTACGAGCAGTACTTC | CASAGKFNYEQYF | TRBJ2-7 | . | TRBV19 | .
TGTGCCACCCAGTTTGACGCGGGGCAGCCCCAGCATTTT | CATQFDAGQPQHF | TRBJ1-5 | . | TRBV2 | .
TGTGCCAGCAGTTTTCCGGGACAGGGAATTAACTATGGCTACACCTTC | CASSFPGQGINYGYTF | TRBJ1-2 | once | TRBV28 | TRBD1
TGCGCCAGCAGCTGGGGGGACCGCACGATTAGGGACACCGGGGAGCTGTTTTTT | CASSWGDRTIRDTGELFF | TRBJ2-2 | . | TRBV5-1 | .
TGTGCCAGCTGTCGGGACTTGAACACTGAAGCTTTCTTT | CASCRDLNTEAFF | TRBJ1-1 | . | TRBV2 | .
TGTGCCAGCAGTCGGACTAGCGGGAGGGCCTTAGACGAGCAGTACTTC | CASSRTSGRALDEQYF | TRBJ2-7 | few | TRBV3-1/TRBV3-2 | TRBD2
TGTGCCAGCTCACCAGGACTAGCAGCCACCGGGGAGCTGTTTTTT | CASSPGLAATGELFF | TRBJ2-2 | . | TRBV18 | TRBD2
TGTGCCAGCAACTTTCCGAACACTGAAGCTTTCTTT | CASNFPNTEAFF | TRBJ1-1 | . | TRBV6-6 | .
TGCAGCGTGATCGGACAGTACAATGAGCAGTTCTTC | CSVIGQYNEQFF | TRBJ2-1 | . | TRBV29-1 | .
TGCAGCGTTGGTCTCGGGGGTTGGGCCTTTGGCTACACCTTC | CSVGLGGWAFGYTF | TRBJ1-2 | . | TRBV29-1 | .
TGTGCCAGCTCACCAGGTAGTTCTGGAAACACCATATATTTT | CASSPGSSGNTIYF | TRBJ1-3 | . | TRBV18 | .
TGCGCCAGCAGCCTGGGGACAGGGTTCTCTGGAAACACCATATATTTT | CASSLGTGFSGNTIYF | TRBJ1-3 | . | TRBV5-1 | TRBD1
TGTGCCAGCAGTTACGGATACCGGGGGGGAATGAACACTGAAGCTTTCTTT | CASSYGYRGGMNTEAFF | TRBJ1-1 | . | TRBV6-2/TRBV6-3 | .
TGTGCCAGCAGCCTACTAAGGGGAACTGAAGCTTTCTTT | CASSLLRGTEAFF | TRBJ1-1 | . | TRBV6-5 | .
TGTGCCTGGAGTGCAGGACAAAATGGGCAGCCCCAGCATTTT | CAWSAGQNGQPQHF | TRBJ1-5 | . | TRBV30 | .
TGTGCCAGCAGCTTAGTCGGGACAGAAAACACCGGGGAGCTGTTTTTT | CASSLVGTENTGELFF | TRBJ2-2 | once | TRBV7-2 | TRBD1
TGTGCCAGCTCACCCGACCAGGACTACGAGCAGTACTTC | CASSPDQDYEQYF | TRBJ2-7 | . | TRBV18 | .
TGTGCCAGCAGCCCACGACTAGCGGGAGTTACCGGGGAGCTGTTTTTT | CASSPRLAGVTGELFF | TRBJ2-2 | . | TRBV9 | TRBD2
TGTGCCAGCAGTTTTGCTAAGGGACAGGGAGGTTGGGGCTACACCTTC | CASSFAKGQGGWGYTF | TRBJ1-2 | . | TRBV28 | TRBD1
TGTGCCAGCAGTCCTGGAGACAGATTCAATCAGCCCCAGCATTTT | CASSPGDRFNQPQHF | TRBJ1-5 | . | TRBV6-6 | .
TGTGCCAGCAGATATCGTCGGGAGGCCTCCTACGAGCAGTACTTC | CASRYRREASYEQYF | TRBJ2-7 | . | TRBV28 | TRBD2
TGTGCCAGCAGTATCACAGGCGCACGGCGGAGAAGGGGAACTGAAGCTTTCTTT | CASSITGARRRRGTEAFF | TRBJ1-1 | . | TRBV6-2/TRBV6-3 | .
TGCAGCGTCGACAGGGGGCTTTCTGGGGCCAACGTCCTGACTTTC | CSVDRGLSGANVLTF | TRBJ2-6 | . | TRBV29-1 | TRBD1
TGTGCCAGCAGTTTTCAGGGGAGTCAGCCCCAGCATTTT | CASSFQGSQPQHF | TRBJ1-5 | . | TRBV27 | .
TGTGCCAGCAGTCCCGGGGGGAACACTGAAGCTTTCTTT | CASSPGGNTEAFF | TRBJ1-1 | . | TRBV14 | .
TGTGCCAGCAGCGCGACAGGGGAGGTCGACTATGGCTACACCTTC | CASSATGEVDYGYTF | TRBJ1-2 | . | TRBV7-7 | TRBD1
TGTGCCACCAGCAGGATGGGACAGGATAAGGATTACAATGAGCAGTTCTTC | CATSRMGQDKDYNEQFF | TRBJ2-1 | . | TRBV15 | TRBD1
TGTGCCAGCAGCGTAGCCGGGGAGGACCGTGAGACCCAGTACTTC | CASSVAGEDRETQYF | TRBJ2-5 | . | TRBV9 | .
TGTGCCAGCAGTTCGGGACAGTACGATTCACCCCTCCACTTT | CASSSGQYDSPLHF | TRBJ1-6 | . | TRBV6-5 | TRBD1